This T cell receptor (beta chain) was found in a study of shared clonotypes between healthy human individuals. CD8 memory pooled CD45RO+ cells and CCR7-negative CD45RA+ TemRA cells. CDR1 and CDR2 from the germline V gene are SGDLS and YYNGEE. The CDR3 sequence is 17 residues long. The trim removed 3 bases at V and 6 bases at J, leaving 13 bases unmatched. Study-wide findings and caveats: Non-shared clonotypes showed lower generation probabilities than clonotypes common to all four donors.

Running of the assay took place at deep level. Genomic DNA of each subset was evenly split across several immunoSEQ plates. The method was immunoSEQ multiplex PCR; TCRdb's version includes in-frame clones alone and lacks a portion of them. The data contain 650,000 to 700,000 clones, 90% of them singletons. About this clone itself: No antigen is known for it.

This TCR was recovered from a man aged 18 to 30 in good health. Some clones in this sample may be carry-over from other donors' samples. The rearrangement joins TRBV9 to TRBJ2-2, with TRBD2 matching 8 bases. The sequencing sample was made of memory CD8+ T cells from PBMCs. Subset: CD45RO+ cells pooled with CCR7-negative TemRA cells. Here the CDR3 reads CASSAPRGGPVAGELFF. CDR3 bases: TGTGCCAGCAGCGCACCTCGGGGGGGGCCGGTCGCCGGGGAGCTGTTTTTT.